The subject of this entry is one T cell receptor (beta chain). Its specificity is unknown. Per the germline V gene, CDR1 is DFQATT and CDR2 is SNEGSKA (reference sequence). This CDR3 has 16 amino acids. Trimming removed 4 bases from V and 6 bases from J; junction bases left unmatched: 9. This entry comes from a study of CD8+CD57+ T cells in acquired aplastic anemia. At the level of the study: The study obtained an average of around 3.4 ug of DNA from sorted CD4+ and CD8+ cells.

Researchers used genomic DNA as the template to profile TCR beta VDJ and CDR3. Each CDR3 protein is one row after TCRdb ran MiXCR on the reads. The sample consists of 400,000 to 600,000 distinct CDR3 sequences, about a third of them appearing once. Sequencing involved patients with CD8+CD57+ cell expansion previously shown by flow cytometry. Study-level findings and limits: A significant difference in CD8+ Simpson's diversity between patients and controls was not found.

The specimen sequenced was sorted CD4+, CD8+, or CD8+CD57+ T cells (not recorded which) from PBMCs. The sequence came from a human donor with aplastic anemia. The J gene is TRBJ2-7, the V gene TRBV20-1; 16 bases agree with TRBD2. In DNA, the CDR3 is TGCAGTGCTAAACGGGGGACTAGCGGGAGGGACGGCGAGCAGTACTTC. Encoded protein: CSAKRGTSGRDGEQYF.